These T cell receptor beta chains were read from a single sample in a study of shared clonotypes between healthy human individuals. Libraries were prepared by immunoSEQ multiplex PCR; TCRdb keeps only in-frame clonotypes and omits some of them. Of 2 million to 2.5 million clones in the sample, about 90% were seen once. The specimen sequenced was naive CD4+ T cells from PBMCs. The receptor set was obtained from a young man in good health. Some clones in this sample may be carry-over from other donors' samples. Each CDR3 is given with its conserved first and last residue. Each record gives: J gene, V gene, CDR3 length, clone size, D gene, CDR3 DNA, CDR3 protein. A D gene is named only where the DNA matches it firmly. Clone size is stated in some rows and not others, as once, few, many or a class when expanded.

j_call: TRBJ1-3; v_call: TRBV28; cdr3_length: 14; clone_size: once; d_call: .; cdr3_nt: TGTGCCAGCAGTCCTCCCGGGGTCGAAAACACCATATATTTT; cdr3_aa: CASSPPGVENTIYF
j_call: TRBJ2-1; v_call: TRBV5-4; cdr3_length: 15; clone_size: .; d_call: TRBD1; cdr3_nt: TGTGCCAGCAGCGCTCCAGGGGGCTCGCGCAATGAGCAGTTCTTC; cdr3_aa: CASSAPGGSRNEQFF
j_call: TRBJ2-1; v_call: TRBV28; cdr3_length: 13; clone_size: .; d_call: .; cdr3_nt: TGTGCCAGCGTCGAAGGATTAGAGTATGAGCAGTTCTTC; cdr3_aa: CASVEGLEYEQFF
j_call: TRBJ1-1; v_call: TRBV2; cdr3_length: 15; clone_size: .; d_call: TRBD1; cdr3_nt: TGTGCCAGCAGGTTGGACAGGGGTGGTAACACTGAAGCTTTCTTT; cdr3_aa: CASRLDRGGNTEAFF
j_call: TRBJ1-1; v_call: TRBV28; cdr3_length: 13; clone_size: .; d_call: .; cdr3_nt: TGTGCCAGCAGTCCCCCAAAGAACACTGAAGCTTTCTTT; cdr3_aa: CASSPPKNTEAFF
j_call: TRBJ2-7; v_call: TRBV11-3; cdr3_length: 15; clone_size: .; d_call: TRBD1; cdr3_nt: TGTGCCAGCAGCACACCCGGGACAGGAACCTACGAGCAGTACTTC; cdr3_aa: CASSTPGTGTYEQYF
j_call: TRBJ1-2; v_call: TRBV25-1; cdr3_length: 15; clone_size: .; d_call: .; cdr3_nt: TGTGCCAGCAGTGAAAACGGACCTAGTTCCCTTCGCTACACCTTC; cdr3_aa: CASSENGPSSLRYTF
j_call: TRBJ2-1; v_call: TRBV20-1; cdr3_length: 11; clone_size: .; d_call: .; cdr3_nt: TGCAGTGCAGAACAGGGTAGTGAGCAGTTCTTC; cdr3_aa: CSAEQGSEQFF
j_call: TRBJ2-1; v_call: TRBV28; cdr3_length: 20; clone_size: .; d_call: TRBD2; cdr3_nt: TGTGCCAGCAGTTTAAGAGGGGGACGGACTTTGCGGGAGGTATACAATGAGCAGTTCTTC; cdr3_aa: CASSLRGGRTLREVYNEQFF
j_call: TRBJ1-1; v_call: TRBV6-6; cdr3_length: 14; clone_size: .; d_call: .; cdr3_nt: TGTGCCAGCAGTTACACAATAGGGAACACTGAAGCTTTCTTT; cdr3_aa: CASSYTIGNTEAFF
j_call: TRBJ1-6; v_call: TRBV7-9; cdr3_length: 14; clone_size: .; d_call: .; cdr3_nt: TGTGCCAGCAGCCCAGGGGTCGATAATTCACCCCTCCACTTT; cdr3_aa: CASSPGVDNSPLHF
j_call: TRBJ1-1; v_call: TRBV7-3; cdr3_length: 16; clone_size: .; d_call: .; cdr3_nt: TGTGCCAGCAGCTTAAGTGGGATCATAGTGGACACTGAAGCTTTCTTT; cdr3_aa: CASSLSGIIVDTEAFF
j_call: TRBJ2-7; v_call: TRBV11-1; cdr3_length: 12; clone_size: .; d_call: .; cdr3_nt: TGTGCCAGCGGGTCGGCTCCCTCCGAGCAGTACTTC; cdr3_aa: CASGSAPSEQYF
j_call: TRBJ1-1; v_call: TRBV6-5; cdr3_length: 15; clone_size: once; d_call: .; cdr3_nt: TGTGCCAGCAGTTACGGGGACGAGAGGAGCACTGAAGCTTTCTTT; cdr3_aa: CASSYGDERSTEAFF
j_call: TRBJ2-3; v_call: TRBV9; cdr3_length: 13; clone_size: .; d_call: .; cdr3_nt: TGTGCCAGCAGCCCAGACCCAACGGATACGCAGTATTTT; cdr3_aa: CASSPDPTDTQYF
j_call: TRBJ1-2; v_call: TRBV7-3; cdr3_length: 13; clone_size: .; d_call: .; cdr3_nt: TGTGCCAGCAGCTTCAGGGATGGCTATGGCTACACCTTC; cdr3_aa: CASSFRDGYGYTF